This record looks at one TCR beta chain sequence and its context. The antigen it recognizes is unknown. No much larger clone exists at a distance of one base, and base qualities are not known. These data belong to a study of blood T cell repertoires in COVID-19 (dated by TCRdb to 2020 to 2022). As for the study more broadly: The collaborator samples originated in the United States, Italy and Spain and spanned the acute and convalescent phases of COVID-19. The material from the prospective study consisted of cDNA or gDNA derived from T cells, B-cell-depleted T cells, or PBMCs. The dataset comprised deeply sampled blood TCRbeta repertoires from subjects exposed to, actively infected with, or recovered from COVID-19. The repertoires were released in a freely available public database intended as a resource for research on the immune response to SARS-CoV-2. Samples were obtained from the ongoing ImmuneRACE study (first 160 participants) and from 1,254 subjects provided by 6 global collaborators. A de-identified subject ID, COVID-19 status, age in years and sex were almost always included in the sample metadata. Where available, HLA class I and class II types were taken from metadata supplied by the sample provider and were not determined by assay-based typing. The full study reports these points: The quantity of clinical and demographic metadata differed by source and by participant and was supplied without curation.

The immunoSEQ Assay, a bias-controlled multiplex PCR, was used to amplify TCRbeta CDR3 regions from genomic DNA. The authors processed their data as follows. Nucleated cell counts per sample were estimated from amplification of reference gene primers within the assay. To quantify the absolute abundance of each unique TCRbeta CDR3 rearrangement, sequence reads were collapsed and filtered. Productive Simpson clonality was computed per sample as the square root of Simpson's diversity index over productive rearrangements. TCRdb retrieved this table from immuneACCESS and kept in-frame rearrangements only. Not all clones are present; in checked studies, unresolved V genes account for under half, and no reason is known for the remainder. The DNA was the basis for D and trimming; V, J and clone size are from that table. The sample records approximately 180,000 clones, more than 65% of which are singletons. The leading ten clones occupy approximately 14% of the sample.

Participants in the prospective study were aged roughly 18 to 89 years, lived in 20 to 25 United States geographic areas, and enrolled through a virtual design. To assign participants to cohorts, the prospective study relied on clinical history that participants themselves reported in a screening survey and a study questionnaire. Recovered participants in ImmuneRACE Cohort 3 were defined as having two consecutive negative NP/OP PCR tests, clearance from a healthcare professional, or resolution of symptoms. Mobile phlebotomists in the prospective study collected whole blood, serum and a nasopharyngeal or oropharyngeal swab from every participant. Prospective study participants could optionally give additional blood draws and questionnaires over a 2-month period. Before DNA extraction, prospective study blood samples were shipped either frozen or at room temperature. The sample was PBMCs or T cells enriched from blood (not recorded which). The receptor's source is a man aged 45-60 years who had recovered from COVID-19.

The bases read TGTGCCAGCAGTTCAAACGACAGGGAGGCTGGCTACACCTTC. Translated, this is CASSSNDREAGYTF. In this chain, TRBV6-6 is recombined with TRBJ1-2; 7 middle bases align to TRBD1. The CDR3 sequence holds 14 residues, the cysteine and phenylalanine included. Just the 42-base CDR3 DNA is kept, in frame starting at base 1. The germline V gene (reference sequence) sets CDR1 to MNHNY and CDR2 to SVGAGI. After removal of 4 bases from V and 7 bases from J, the junction retains 9 bases not matched to a gene.